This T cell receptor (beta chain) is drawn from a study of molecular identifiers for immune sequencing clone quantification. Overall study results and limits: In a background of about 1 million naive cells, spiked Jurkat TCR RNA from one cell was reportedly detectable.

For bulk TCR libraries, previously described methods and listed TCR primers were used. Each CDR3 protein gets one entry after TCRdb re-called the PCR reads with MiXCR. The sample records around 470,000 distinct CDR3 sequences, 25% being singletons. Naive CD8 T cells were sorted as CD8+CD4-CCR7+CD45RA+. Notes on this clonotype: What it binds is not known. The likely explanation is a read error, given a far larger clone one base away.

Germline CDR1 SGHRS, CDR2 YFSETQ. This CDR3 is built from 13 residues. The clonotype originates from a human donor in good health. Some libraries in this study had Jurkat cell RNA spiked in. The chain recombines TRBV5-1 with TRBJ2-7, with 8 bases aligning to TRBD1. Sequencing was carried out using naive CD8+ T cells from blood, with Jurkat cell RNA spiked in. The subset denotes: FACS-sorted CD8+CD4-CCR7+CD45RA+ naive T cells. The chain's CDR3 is CAGSSGTGYEQYF. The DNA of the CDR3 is TGCGCCGGCAGCTCGGGGACAGGCTACGAGCAGTACTTC.